This T cell receptor (beta chain) was documented in a study of PD-1 blockade in classical Hodgkin lymphoma (dated by TCRdb to 2020 to 2022). For the study in its entirety: Nivolumab dosing was 3 mg/kg intravenously every 2 weeks, continuing until either disease progression or unacceptable toxicity. The study used TCR beta sequencing and CyTOF to define a peripheral blood immune signature of response to PD-1 blockade in classical Hodgkin lymphoma.

On this clone itself: This receptor's antigen is unknown. No much larger clone is present one base from it, and per-base qualities are unavailable.

The time point label corresponds to: cycle 1 day 1 (C1D1), immediately before nivolumab initiation. Relapse after autologous stem cell transplantation had occurred in all trial patients, and cohorts A, B and C were distinguished by prior brentuximab vedotin exposure. Using a Miltenyi CD4+ T cell isolation kit, CD4+ T cells were purified from thawed PBMCs through magnetic negative selection. The trial cohort included some 53 patients with relapsed/refractory classical Hodgkin lymphoma, and each patient had a best overall response of complete response, partial response or progressive disease. Single-agent nivolumab was administered to trial patients in the multi-cohort phase II CheckMate 205 trial. An independent review committee assessed best overall response using the 2007 International Working Group response criteria. Trial PBMCs were collected just before the start of nivolumab (C1D1) and during therapy at cycle 2 day 1 and cycle 4 day 1. Peripheral blood was collected in 8 mL Vacutainer Cell Preparation Tubes, from which PBMCs were isolated by centrifugation and then cryopreserved. Purified CD4+ and CD8+ fractions were generated only in cases for which an additional PBMC sample was available. On LS columns in a quadroMACS separator, the magnetically labelled cells were depleted, and the flow-through was collected as the purified fraction.

General study outcomes and caveats: Newly diagnosed patients were reported to have lower baseline TCR diversity than healthy donors, and relapsed/refractory patients were reported to have lower baseline TCR diversity still. A significant rise by C4D1 was seen in CD4+ but not CD8+ TCR diversity (p=0.0027 vs p=0.16), with the rise being most apparent in complete responders (p=0.02). The study was restricted to a single clinical trial cohort, and the causes of repertoire differences, possibly disease activity or prior therapy, were left undefined. Lower diversity was observed in patients in whom nivolumab was started less than 1 year after ASCT, and these patients were excluded from later analyses so that confounding by immune reconstitution would be avoided. Among trial patients, those achieving complete response had baseline diversity similar to that of newly diagnosed patients, while diversity was significantly lower in partial responders and progressors.

CDR1 SGHTA and CDR2 FQGNSA were looked up in the germline V gene. Measured from the cysteine to the phenylalanine, the CDR3 is 16 residues long. Of all the DNA, just the CDR3 is kept, 48 bases in frame from base 1. After removal of 5 bases from V and 4 bases from J, the junction retains 10 bases not matched to a gene. The Qiagen DNeasy kit was used to extract genomic DNA from unsorted PBMCs and from the negatively selected CD4+ and CD8+ fractions. TCR beta CDR3 regions were subjected to amplification by immunoSEQ multiplex PCR with primers that anneal to V and J segments. A synthetic immune receptor repertoire was used to minimize amplification bias, and remaining bias was computationally removed after sequencing. In the original analysis: Custom Python scripts were used to quantify repertoire diversity as the Shannon entropy index. Unsorted, CD4+ and CD8+ repertoires were analyzed separately, except in combined analyses where CD4+ and CD8+ sequences were merged in silico. A clone was considered expanded if an increase in frequency of at least 2-fold after treatment relative to C1D1 was found, and a pseudocount of 0.5 was applied to clones undetected at baseline. Clones with 0 or 1 copy at C1D1 were defined as singleton clones, while clones with 2 or more copies were defined as non-singleton clones. Clones expanded in unsorted samples were assigned a CD4+, CD8+ or unknown annotation through matching of protein sequences in sorted samples from the same patient. Diversity changes from C1D1 to C4D1 were tested in paired samples using Wilcoxon tests. The immuneACCESS repertoire file appears here via TCRdb, limited to in-frame rearrangements. These files lack a portion of the clones; in checked studies, under half of the deficit traces to unresolved V genes, and the cause of the others is not known. The DNA gave D and trimming, while V, J and clone size come from that table. The sample records roughly 7,600 clones, about 74% of which are singletons. The ten largest make up approximately 7.2% of the sample.

Source: CD4+ T cells from blood, taken at baseline. The TCR originated in a human donor with classical Hodgkin lymphoma. The rearranged segments are TRBV7-2 and TRBJ2-1; 8 junctional bases match TRBD2. The DNA reads as follows: TGTGCCAGCAGCCTCGCTGCGGGGGGATTGTACAATGAGCAGTTCTTC. Translated, it gives CASSLAAGGLYNEQFF. With all but the CDR3 taken from the reference TRBV7-2 and TRBJ2-1 genes, the full variable domain is: GAGVSQSPSNKVTEKGKDVELRCDPISGHTALYWYRQSLGQGLEFLIYFQGNSAPDKSGLPSDRFSAERTGGSVSTLTIQRTQQEDSAVYLCASSLAAGGLYNEQFFGPGTRLTVL.